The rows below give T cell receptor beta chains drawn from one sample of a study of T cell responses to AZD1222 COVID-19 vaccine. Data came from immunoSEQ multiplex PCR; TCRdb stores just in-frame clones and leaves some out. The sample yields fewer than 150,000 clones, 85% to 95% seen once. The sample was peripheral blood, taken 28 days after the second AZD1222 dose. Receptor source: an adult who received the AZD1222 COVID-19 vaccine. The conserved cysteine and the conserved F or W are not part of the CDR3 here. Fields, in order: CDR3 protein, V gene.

CDR3: ASSQYQSFTGELF
V: TRBV4-1

CDR3: ASSLGQGFFSEAF
V: TRBV5-4

CDR3: ASSSSSTSGGLNEQF
V: TRBV4-2

CDR3: ASSLGAGIGYGYT
V: TRBV7-9

CDR3: ASGNRRVGNTIY
V: TRBV28

CDR3: AWSPGQGNTEAF
V: TRBV30

CDR3: ASSPRASSYNSPLH
V: TRBV18

CDR3: ASSLVTPATDTQY
V: TRBV5-4

CDR3: TSSQASSGGETDTQY
V: TRBV1

CDR3: ASSSRGSGGTGELF
V: TRBV11-2

CDR3: ASSFMQTTLGSEQY
V: TRBV27

CDR3: ASSRTVTGSNEKLF
V: TRBV19

CDR3: ASSSRGHTDTQY
V: TRBV2

CDR3: ASSYSQGPYGYT
V: TRBV6-5

CDR3: ASSPRLGLGNTGELF
V: TRBV11-3

CDR3: ASSLYQRTSGNTIY
V: TRBV28

CDR3: ASSEGGSYGYT
V: TRBV6-1

CDR3: ASSEGGDSPYEQY
V: TRBV6-1

CDR3: ASSSPQGASEAF
V: TRBV5-4

CDR3: SASPSGGAGTDTQY
V: TRBV20-1

CDR3: ATSWMEINYGYT
V: TRBV15

CDR3: ASSQEGGLNEQY
V: TRBV3-1/TRBV3-2

CDR3: ASSPRGGWGEQF
V: TRBV9

CDR3: ASEGYNEQF
V: TRBV28

CDR3: ASSLGRHQPQH
V: TRBV5-1

CDR3: ASSQTGGQETQY
V: TRBV3-1/TRBV3-2

CDR3: ASSVERDKQF
V: TRBV9

CDR3: SVEEPGLAGGNTGELF
V: TRBV29-1

CDR3: ASSQPGSGGYT
V: TRBV7-2